A single sample gave rise to the 4 T cell receptor beta chains below, sequenced in a study of blood T cell repertoires in COVID-19. Clones were sequenced by immunoSEQ multiplex PCR, and TCRdb holds only the in-frame ones, with some missing. This table has under 250,000 clones, roughly 81% appearing once. The sequenced sample was peripheral blood. These receptor sequences come from a man in his forties or fifties with acute or convalescent COVID-19.

Only a few counts were recorded for this clone. The V and J genes are TRBV7-6 and TRBJ2-7, with a tentative D call TRBD1 (6 bases). The germline V and J ends were trimmed by 4 bases and 3 bases, with 16 bases remaining between them. Germline loops: CDR1 SGHVS, CDR2 FNYEAQ. This CDR3 region has 15 residues. As DNA, the CDR3 is TGTGCCAGCAGCTCGTACAGGGAGAGGGGCTACGAGCAGTACTTC. Translation gives CASSSYRERGYEQYF.

The chain couples TRBV28 to TRBJ1-4, with 9 bases lining up with TRBD1. Germline loops: CDR1 MDHEN, CDR2 SYDVKM. CDR3 length: 15 amino acids. J was trimmed by 6 bases and V by 5 bases; bases with no gene match: 7. The CDR3: CASSPTGGVDEKLFF. For the CDR3, the DNA is TGTGCCAGCAGTCCCACAGGGGGCGTTGATGAAAAACTGTTTTTT.

The gene calls are TRBV30 and TRBJ1-2; D uncertain. The germline V gene has CDR1 GTSNPN and CDR2 SVGIG (reference sequence). V was trimmed by 4 bases and J by 2 bases, leaving 5 bases between them. The CDR3 is 11 residues long. In nucleotides, the CDR3 is TGTGCCTGGACCGCGAACTATGGCTACACCTTC. Residues: CAWTANYGYTF.

This clone was counted a single time. The chain couples TRBV30 to TRBJ1-3; TRBD1 matches at 8 bases. Per germline, CDR1 GTSNPN and CDR2 SVGIG (reference sequence). CDR3 length: 16 amino acids. V was pared by 1 base and J by 1 base, with 6 bases of the junction left unmatched. The DNA for the CDR3 is TGTGCCTGGAGTGCGGGACAGGTTAGATCTGGAAACACCATATATTTT. It is translated as CAWSAGQVRSGNTIYF.